The present entry profiles one TCR beta chain with its context. Its antigen is not known. These data belong to a study of OX40 agonist ivuxolimab in advanced cancers. Method: immunoSEQ multiplex PCR; TCRdb's copy keeps in-frame clones and lacks some. Here the sample spans 60,000 to 80,000 clones, 81% being singletons. Study results and caveats: Partly responding patients at 0.1-3.0 mg/kg showed some of the smallest clonal expansion.

The CDR3 spans 15 residues. CDR1 PRHDT and CDR2 FYEKMQ come from the germline V gene (reference sequence). The chain has TRBV13 and TRBJ2-5, with 10 bases aligning to TRBD2. The J call may be wrong; the DNA end is better matched by TRBJ2-7. Specimen: CD4+ or CD8+ T cells sorted from blood, collected in a trial of the OX40 agonist ivuxolimab. The receptor comes from an adult with an advanced solid tumor such as melanoma, head and neck, liver or kidney cancer. The CDR3, as DNA: TGTGCCAGCAGCTTTAGTAGCGGGAGGTACTACGAGCAGTACTTC. Protein sequence: CASSFSSGRYYEQYF.